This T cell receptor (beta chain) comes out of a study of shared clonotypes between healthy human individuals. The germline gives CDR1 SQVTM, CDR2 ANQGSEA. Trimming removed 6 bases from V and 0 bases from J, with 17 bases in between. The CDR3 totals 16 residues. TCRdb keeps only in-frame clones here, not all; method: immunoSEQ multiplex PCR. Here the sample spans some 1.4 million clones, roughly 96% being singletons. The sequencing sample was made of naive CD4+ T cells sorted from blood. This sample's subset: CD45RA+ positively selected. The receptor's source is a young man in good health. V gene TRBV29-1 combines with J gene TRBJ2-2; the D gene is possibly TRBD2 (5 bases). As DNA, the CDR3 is TGCAGCGTAGCGCTGGCGGGTGGTGCGAACACCGGGGAGCTGTTTTTT. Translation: CSVALAGGANTGELFF.